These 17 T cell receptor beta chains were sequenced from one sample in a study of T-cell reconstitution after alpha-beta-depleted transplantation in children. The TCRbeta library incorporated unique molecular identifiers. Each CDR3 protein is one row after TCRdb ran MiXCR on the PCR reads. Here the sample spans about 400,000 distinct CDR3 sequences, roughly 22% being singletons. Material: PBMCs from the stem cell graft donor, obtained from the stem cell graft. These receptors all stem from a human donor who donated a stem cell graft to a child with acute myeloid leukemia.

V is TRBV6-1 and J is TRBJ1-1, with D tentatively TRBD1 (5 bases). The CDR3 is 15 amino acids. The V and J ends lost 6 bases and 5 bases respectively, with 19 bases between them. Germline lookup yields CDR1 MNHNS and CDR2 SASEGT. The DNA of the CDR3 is TGTGCCAGCAGGGAGGAGGTTGGGGGAGGAACTGAAGCTTTCTTT. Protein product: CASREEVGGGTEAFF.

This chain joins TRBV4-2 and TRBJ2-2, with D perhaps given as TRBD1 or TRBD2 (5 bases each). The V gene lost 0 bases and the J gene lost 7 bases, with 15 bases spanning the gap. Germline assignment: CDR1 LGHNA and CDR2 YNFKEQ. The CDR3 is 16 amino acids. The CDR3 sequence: CASSQDLGTQVGELFF. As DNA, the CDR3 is TGTGCCAGCAGCCAAGATCTTGGGACCCAAGTCGGGGAGCTGTTTTTT.

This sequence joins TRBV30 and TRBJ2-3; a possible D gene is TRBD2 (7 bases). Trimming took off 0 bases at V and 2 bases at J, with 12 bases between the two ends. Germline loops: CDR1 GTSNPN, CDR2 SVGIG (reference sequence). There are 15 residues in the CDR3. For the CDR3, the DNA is TGTGCCTGGAGTGTTAGGGGGGGCCACACAGATACGCAGTATTTT. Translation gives CAWSVRGGHTDTQYF.

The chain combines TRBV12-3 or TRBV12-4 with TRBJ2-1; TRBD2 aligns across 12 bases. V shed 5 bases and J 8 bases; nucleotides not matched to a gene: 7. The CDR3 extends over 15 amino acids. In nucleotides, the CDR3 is TGTGCCAGCAGTCCAAGACTAGCGGGAGAAGATGAGCAGTTCTTC. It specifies CASSPRLAGEDEQFF.

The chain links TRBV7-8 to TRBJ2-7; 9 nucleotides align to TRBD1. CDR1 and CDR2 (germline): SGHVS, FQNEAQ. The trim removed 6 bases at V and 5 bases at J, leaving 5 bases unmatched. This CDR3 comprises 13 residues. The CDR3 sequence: CASSGTGWHEQYF. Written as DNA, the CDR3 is TGTGCCAGCAGTGGGACAGGGTGGCACGAGCAGTACTTC.

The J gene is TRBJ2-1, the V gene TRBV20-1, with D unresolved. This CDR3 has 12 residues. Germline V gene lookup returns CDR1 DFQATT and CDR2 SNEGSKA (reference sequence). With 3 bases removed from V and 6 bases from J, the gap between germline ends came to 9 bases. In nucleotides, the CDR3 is TGCAGTGCTAGGGGATGGGGCAATGAGCAGTTCTTC. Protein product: CSARGWGNEQFF.

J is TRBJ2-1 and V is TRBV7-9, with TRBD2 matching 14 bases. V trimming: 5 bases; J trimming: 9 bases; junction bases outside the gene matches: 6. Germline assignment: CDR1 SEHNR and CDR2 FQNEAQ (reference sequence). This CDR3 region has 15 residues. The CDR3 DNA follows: TGTGCCAGCAGCCACGGGACTAGCGGGAGCTTTGAGCAGTTCTTC. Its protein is CASSHGTSGSFEQFF.

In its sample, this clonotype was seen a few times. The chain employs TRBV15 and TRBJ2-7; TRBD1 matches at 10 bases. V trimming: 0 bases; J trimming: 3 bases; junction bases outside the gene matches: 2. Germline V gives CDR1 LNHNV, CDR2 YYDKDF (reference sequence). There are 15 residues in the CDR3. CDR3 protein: CATSRDRTGGYEQYF. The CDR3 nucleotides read TGTGCCACCAGCAGAGACCGGACAGGGGGCTACGAGCAGTACTTC. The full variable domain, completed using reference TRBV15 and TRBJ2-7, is DAMVIQNPRYQVTQFGKPVTLSCSQTLNHNVMYWYQQKSSQAPKLLFHYYDKDFNNEADTPDNFQSRRPNTSFCFLDIRSPGLGDTAMYLCATSRDRTGGYEQYFGPGTRLTVT.

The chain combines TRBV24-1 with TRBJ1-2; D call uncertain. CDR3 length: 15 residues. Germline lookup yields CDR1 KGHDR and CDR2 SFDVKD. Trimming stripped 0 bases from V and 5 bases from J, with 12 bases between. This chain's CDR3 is CATSDLNRVPYGYTF. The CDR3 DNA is TGTGCCACCAGTGATTTGAACAGAGTGCCATATGGCTACACCTTC.

Here the CDR3 reads CASSQDLTGNEKLFF. Written as DNA, the CDR3 is TGCGCCAGCAGCCAAGATCTGACAGGAAATGAAAAACTGTTTTTT. The chain is built from TRBV4-3 and TRBJ1-4; TRBD1 might be the D (6 bases). The V gene's germline CDR1 is LGHNA and CDR2 YSLEER. The length of the CDR3 is 15 residues. The ends were cut back, 0 bases at V and 5 bases at J, with 10 bases in the middle.

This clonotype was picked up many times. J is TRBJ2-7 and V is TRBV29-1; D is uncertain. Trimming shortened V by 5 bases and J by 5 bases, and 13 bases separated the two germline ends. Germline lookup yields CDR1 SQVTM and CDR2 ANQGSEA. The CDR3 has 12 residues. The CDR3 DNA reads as TGCAGCGTTCTCCGACAAGGTAACGAGCAGTACTTC. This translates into CSVLRQGNEQYF.

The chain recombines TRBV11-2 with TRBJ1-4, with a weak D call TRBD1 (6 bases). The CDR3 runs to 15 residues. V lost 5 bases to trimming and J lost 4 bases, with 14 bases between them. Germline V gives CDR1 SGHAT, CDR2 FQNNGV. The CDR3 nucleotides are TGTGCCAGCAGCATGCCCGACAGGATTAATGAAAAACTGTTTTTT. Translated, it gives CASSMPDRINEKLFF.

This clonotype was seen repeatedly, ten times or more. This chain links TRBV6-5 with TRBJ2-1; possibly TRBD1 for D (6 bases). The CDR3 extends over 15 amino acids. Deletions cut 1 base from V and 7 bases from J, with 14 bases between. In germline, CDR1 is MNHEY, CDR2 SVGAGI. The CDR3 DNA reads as TGTGCCAGCAGTTACTGGCAGGGGTCGGGGAATGAGCAGTTCTTC. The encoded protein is CASSYWQGSGNEQFF.

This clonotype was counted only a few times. The CDR3 here is CASSLDRVTKNIQYF. The CDR3 DNA is TGCGCCAGCAGCTTGGACAGGGTAACCAAAAACATTCAGTACTTC. The chain employs TRBV5-1 and TRBJ2-4; perhaps TRBD1 as D (6 bases). From germline, CDR1 is SGHRS and CDR2 YFSETQ. The length of the CDR3 is 15 residues. Deletions cut 0 bases from V and 2 bases from J, with 9 bases between.

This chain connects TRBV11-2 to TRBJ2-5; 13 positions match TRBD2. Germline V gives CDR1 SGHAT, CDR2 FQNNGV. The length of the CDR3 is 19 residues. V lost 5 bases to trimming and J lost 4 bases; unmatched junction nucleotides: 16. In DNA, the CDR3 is TGTGCCAGCAGCCATCAACTAGCGGGAGGGCTCTCCCTCCGAGAGACCCAGTACTTC. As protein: CASSHQLAGGLSLRETQYF.

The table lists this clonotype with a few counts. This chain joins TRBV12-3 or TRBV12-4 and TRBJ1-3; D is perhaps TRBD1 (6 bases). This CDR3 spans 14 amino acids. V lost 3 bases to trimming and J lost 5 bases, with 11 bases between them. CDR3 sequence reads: CASSLGGQRNTIYF. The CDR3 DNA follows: TGTGCCAGCAGTTTGGGGGGGCAAAGAAACACCATATATTTT.

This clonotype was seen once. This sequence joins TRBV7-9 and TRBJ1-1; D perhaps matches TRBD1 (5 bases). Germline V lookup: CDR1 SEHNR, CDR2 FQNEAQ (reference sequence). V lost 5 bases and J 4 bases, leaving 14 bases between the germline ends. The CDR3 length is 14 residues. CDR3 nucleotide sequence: TGTGCCAGCAGCATGAGTCGGGACCTCACTGAAGCTTTCTTT. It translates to CASSMSRDLTEAFF.